This T cell receptor (beta chain) was identified during a study of sequential checkpoint blockade in melanoma. Study-level information: Arm A got nivolumab then ipilimumab; arm B the reverse, 1:1.

As to treatment: randomized to nivolumab then ipilimumab (arm A) or the reverse (arm B). No patient had prior DNA-damaging chemotherapy. Live CD3+CD8+ CD19− CD56− cells were sorted from PBMCs. The CDR3 contains 18 residues. Trimming at V came to 1 base and at J to 3 bases, leaving 12 bases not matched to a gene. Per the germline V gene, CDR1 is SEHNR and CDR2 is FQNEAQ (reference sequence). Here immunoSEQ multiplex PCR was the method, and the copy in TCRdb shows in-frame clones only, minus some. The sample consists of around 9,700 clones, under 60% of them appearing once. The chain recombines TRBV7-9 with TRBJ2-4; 7 bases line up with TRBD1. This specimen consisted of CD8+ T cells sorted from blood (inferred from file names), obtained from a patient given nivolumab and ipilimumab in sequence. The receptor was derived from a human donor with melanoma. The CDR3 DNA is TGTGCCAGCAGCTTAGTCGGGTCCCAGGGGGAAGTCAAAAACATTCAGTACTTC. Translating it yields CASSLVGSQGEVKNIQYF.